By share of the sample, the clone carrying this T cell receptor beta chain is medium-sized. Patients underwent thyroid surgery, and none had received any treatment before it. These data come from a study of metastatic and nonmetastatic thyroid tumors. Using MiXCR, TCRdb reanalyzed the PCR reads. Here the sample spans around 30,000 clones, 3.5% to 5% being singletons. Germline V CDR1 and CDR2: MDHEN, SYDVKM. With 7 bases clipped from V and 3 bases from J, the junction kept 9 bases outside the gene matches. CDR3 length: 15 residues. The chain combines TRBV28 with TRBJ2-7, with 10 bases lining up with TRBD2. Sequencing input: blood. The TCR originated in a female donor with papillary thyroid cancer or a benign thyroid nodule (not recorded which). Some clones in this sample may be carry-over from other donors' samples. The CDR3 is CASTGPASGSYEQYF. The CDR3, as DNA: TGTGCCAGCACCGGTCCGGCTAGCGGGAGCTACGAGCAGTACTTC.